Shown below are 24 T cell receptor beta chains from a single sample sequenced in a study of prognosis after radiotherapy for stage I lung cancer. The genomic DNA TCR beta CDR3 region underwent two rounds of multiplex PCR. Every TRBV and TRBJ gene had its own specific primer in first-round PCR. Via MiXCR, TCRdb re-called the multiplex PCR reads, giving one row per CDR3 protein. Of 45,000 to 70,000 distinct CDR3 sequences in the sample, about a quarter were seen once. The material sequenced was PBMCs, taken before or after stereotactic body radiation therapy (not recorded which). The source is a donor older than 45 with non-small cell lung cancer.

The rearrangement joins TRBV7-2 to TRBJ1-2; the D is unclear. This CDR3 has 13 amino acids. Germline V gives CDR1 SGHTA, CDR2 FQGNSA. V lost 3 bases, J lost 8 bases, and 13 bases lay in between. CDR3: CASSFGTPWGYTF. The CDR3 region has the DNA TGTGCCAGCAGCTTCGGAACCCCCTGGGGCTACACCTTC.

This clonotype was seen ten or more times. The chain links TRBV5-8 to TRBJ1-2; D gene unclear. Germline V gene data show CDR1 as SGHTS and CDR2 as YDEGEE. The CDR3 has 12 amino acids. The V end was cut by 4 bases, the J end by 2 bases, with 6 bases between. As DNA, the CDR3 is TGTGCCAGCAGCAGGGCAAACTATGGCTACACCTTC. It is translated as CASSRANYGYTF.

This clonotype showed up many times. The V gene is TRBV7-2, the J gene TRBJ2-3; TRBD2 aligns across 13 bases. Germline trimming cut 1 base from V and 6 bases from J; bases unmatched to any gene: 1. The length of the CDR3 is 15 residues. Germline CDR1 reads SGHTA; CDR2 reads FQGNSA. The CDR3 DNA reads TGTGCCAGCAGCTTAGGGGGACTAGCGGGGGATACGCAGTATTTT. It is translated as CASSLGGLAGDTQYF.

This clonotype was observed a few times. Since a much larger clone is just one base distant, this may be a read error. The chain links TRBV20-1 to TRBJ2-7, with a possible D match to TRBD1 (5 bases). This CDR3 is built from 13 residues. From germline, CDR1 is DFQATT and CDR2 SNEGSKA (reference sequence). The CDR3 region has the DNA TGCGGTGCTAAGGGGCAAGGCCGCGGCGAGCAGTACTTC. This encodes CGAKGQGRGEQYF.

This clonotype was seen repeatedly, ten times or more. The V call is TRBV28, the J call TRBJ2-7; D remains unclear. V lost 6 bases and J lost 0, with 9 bases in between. The length of the CDR3 is 13 residues. Germline V CDR1 and CDR2: MDHEN, SYDVKM. CDR3 protein: CASRLGNSYEQYF. CDR3 DNA: TGTGCCAGCAGGTTAGGGAACTCCTACGAGCAGTACTTC.

This clonotype was observed at least ten times. This sequence joins TRBV19 and TRBJ2-5; D might be TRBD1 (6 bases). V lost 7 bases, J lost 1 base, and 10 bases lay in between. Germline CDR1 is LNHDA and CDR2 is SQIVND (reference sequence). The CDR3 has 13 residues. The CDR3 loop is CASTTGSQETQYF. The CDR3 DNA follows: TGTGCCAGTACTACAGGGTCCCAAGAGACCCAGTACTTC.

This clonotype occurred many times. The V gene is TRBV20-1, the J gene TRBJ2-5; TRBD1 might be the D (6 bases). Germline values: CDR1 DFQATT, CDR2 SNEGSKA (reference sequence). The ends were cut back, 2 bases at V and 5 bases at J, with 15 bases in the middle. This CDR3 is built from 14 residues. In DNA form, the CDR3 reads TGCAGTGCTAGAAGTTCCCAGGGGCGGGAGACCCAGTACTTC. The encoded protein is CSARSSQGRETQYF.

This sequence joins TRBV6-1 and TRBJ2-5; weak D call: TRBD1 (5 bases). This CDR3 has 14 amino acids. Germline loops: CDR1 MNHNS, CDR2 SASEGT. Trimming removed 5 bases at V and 4 bases at J, with 14 bases between. This CDR3 is CASSPRQSPETQYF. The CDR3 nucleotides are TGTGCCAGCAGTCCTCGACAGTCCCCAGAGACCCAGTACTTC.

Regarding this clonotype: One junction end does not reproduce the germline sequence, and a read error may be involved. The J gene is TRBJ1-6, the V gene TRBV6-2 or TRBV6-3, with a weak D call TRBD1 (6 bases). The germline V gene has CDR1 MNHEY and CDR2 SVGEGT. This CDR3 has 15 residues. The chain's CDR3 is CASKPTGQGYSPPHF. CDR3 sequence (DNA): TGTGCCAGTAAACCGACCGGGCAGGGGTATTCACCCCCCCACTTT.

Ten or more counts support this clonotype. The V gene is TRBV3-1, the J gene TRBJ1-4; D remains unclear. CDR1 is LGHDT, CDR2 YNNKEL, per germline (reference sequence). CDR3 length: 11 amino acids. V lost 4 bases, J lost 4 bases, and 1 base lay in between. The CDR3 nucleotides read TGTGCCAGCAGCCTTAATGAAAAACTGTTTTTT. Encoded protein: CASSLNEKLFF. Full variable domain (remainder filled in from reference TRBV3-1 and TRBJ1-4): DTAVSQTPKYLVTQMGNDKSIKCEQNLGHDTMYWYKQDSKKFLKIMFSYNNKELIINETVPNRFSPKSPDKAHLNLHINSLELGDSAVYFCASSLNEKLFFGSGTQLSVL.

This clonotype was observed many times. This rearrangement joins TRBV6-1 to TRBJ2-1; D is ambiguous. This CDR3 has 14 amino acids. Germline V gives CDR1 MNHNS, CDR2 SASEGT. Trimming shortened V by 5 bases and J by 9 bases, and 17 bases separated the two germline ends. This chain's CDR3 is CASSPRTGFGEQFF. In DNA form, the CDR3 reads TGTGCCAGCAGTCCCCGGACCGGTTTTGGTGAGCAGTTCTTC.

This sequence joins TRBV28 and TRBJ1-6, with D unclear. The CDR3 runs 13 residues. Germline V gene data show CDR1 as MDHEN and CDR2 as SYDVKM. The CDR3 sequence is CSNRTPHNVPLHF. The DNA for the CDR3 is TGTTCCAACAGAACTCCTCACAATGTACCCCTCCACTTT.

This clonotype occurred many times. The V call is TRBV4-3, the J call TRBJ2-2, with a tentative D call TRBD2 (5 bases). Germline CDR1 and CDR2: LGHNA and YSLEER. The V and J ends lost 0 bases and 4 bases respectively, with 12 bases between them. CDR3 length equals 16 residues. CDR3 residues: CASSQDGNGRTGELFF. In nucleotides, the CDR3 is TGCGCCAGCAGCCAAGACGGGAATGGTCGCACCGGGGAGCTGTTTTTT.

This clonotype was observed at least ten times. The chain carries TRBV7-2 and TRBJ1-5, with D perhaps matching TRBD1 (5 bases). The V gene lost 5 bases and the J gene lost 2 bases, with 13 bases spanning the gap. Germline lookup yields CDR1 SGHTA and CDR2 FQGNSA. The CDR3 spans 15 residues. CDR3 in amino acids: CASSPRRVGNQPQHF. The CDR3 DNA is TGTGCCAGCAGCCCGCGCAGGGTCGGCAATCAGCCCCAGCATTTT.

Ten or more counts support this clonotype. The V call is TRBV7-6, the J call TRBJ2-5, with a tentative D call TRBD1 (5 bases). V was cut by 5 bases and J by 1 base, with 14 bases left in between. The CDR3 is 15 amino acids. Germline V gene data show CDR1 as SGHVS and CDR2 as FNYEAQ. CDR3 sequence: CASSAMQGLQETQYF. The CDR3 DNA reads as TGTGCCAGCAGCGCGATGCAGGGCCTCCAAGAGACCCAGTACTTC.

The table lists this clonotype with many counts. CDR3 amino acids: CASSFPKQGARGTDTQYF. CDR3 coding DNA: TGCGCCAGCAGCTTCCCCAAACAGGGGGCTAGGGGCACAGATACGCAGTATTTT. The chain recombines TRBV5-1 with TRBJ2-3; 9 positions match TRBD1. Germline V gives CDR1 SGHRS, CDR2 YFSETQ. The V and J ends lost 2 bases and 1 base, in that order; junction bases with no gene match: 11. This CDR3 is 18 amino acids long. Based on the CDR3 plus reference TRBV5-1 and TRBJ2-3, the full variable domain is KAGVTQTPRYLIKTRGQQVTLSCSPISGHRSVSWYQQTPGQGLQFLFEYFSETQRNKGNFPGRFSGRQFSNSRSEMNVSTLELGDSALYLCASSFPKQGARGTDTQYFGPGTRLTVL.

This clonotype occurred many times. V is TRBV11-2 and J is TRBJ2-7; 9 bases match TRBD1. Per the germline V gene, CDR1 is SGHAT and CDR2 is FQNNGV. With V trimmed by 1 base and J by 0 bases, 4 bases remained unmatched. The CDR3 totals 16 residues. The chain's CDR3 is CASSLGGTGSSYEQYF. The CDR3 DNA sequence: TGTGCCAGCAGCTTAGGGGGGACAGGGAGCTCCTACGAGCAGTACTTC.

This clonotype was seen more than once but under ten times. The chain recombines TRBV10-2 with TRBJ2-4; the D gene is possibly TRBD2 (6 bases). CDR1 and CDR2 (germline): WSHSY, SAAADI. The CDR3 is 21 amino acids. V was shortened by 3 bases and J by 0 bases, with 27 bases between the two germline ends. The chain's CDR3 is CASSEPGSLGLSGLAKNIQYF. CDR3 in DNA: TGCGCCAGCAGTGAACCGGGTTCGTTGGGACTCTCAGGTCTAGCCAAAAACATTCAGTACTTC.

This clonotype was recorded many times. V and J are TRBV9 and TRBJ1-5, with unresolved D. The germline V and J ends were trimmed by 0 bases and 6 bases, with 13 bases remaining between them. The CDR3 is 15 residues long. CDR1 and CDR2 from the germline V gene are SGDLS and YYNGEE. CDR3 sequence (DNA): TGTGCCAGCAGCGTAGGTGAGGGAATGGGTCAGCCCCAGCATTTT. This gives the protein CASSVGEGMGQPQHF.

This clonotype appeared many times. Written as DNA, the CDR3 is TGTGCCAGCAGCCAGATGGACTATGGCTACACCTTC. Protein product: CASSQMDYGYTF. V gene TRBV3-1 combines with J gene TRBJ1-2; D not resolved. The germline CDR1 and CDR2 sequences are LGHDT and YNNKEL (reference sequence). V lost 3 bases, J lost 3 bases, and 5 bases lay in between. The CDR3 runs 12 residues.

This clonotype appeared many times. The chain couples TRBV6-1 to TRBJ2-7; 7 nucleotides align to TRBD1. V was pared by 6 bases and J by 1 base, with 15 bases of the junction left unmatched. Germline-derived CDR1 and CDR2 are MNHNS and SASEGT. The CDR3 spans 17 residues. The CDR3 loop is CASSQRTTGAVSYEQYF. The CDR3 DNA is TGTGCCAGCAGCCAAAGAACTACAGGGGCGGTGTCCTACGAGCAGTACTTC.

This clonotype is a singleton in its sample. This chain links TRBV6-2 or TRBV6-3 with TRBJ2-7; 12 positions match TRBD1. Germline lookup yields CDR1 MNHEY and CDR2 SVGEGT. There are 14 residues in the CDR3. With V trimmed by 7 bases and J by 6 bases, 7 bases remained unmatched. The CDR3 region has the DNA TGTGCCAGCATATCCGGGACAGGGGGCTTCGAGCAGTACTTC. This sequence encodes CASISGTGGFEQYF.

With respect to this clonotype: This likely traces to a read error, being one base from a far larger clone. The chain combines TRBV6-2 or TRBV6-3 with TRBJ2-7; D may be TRBD1 or TRBD2 (5 bases each). Germline values: CDR1 MNHEY, CDR2 SVGEGT. This CDR3 has 11 amino acids. V was pared by 7 bases and J by 9 bases, with 13 bases between. The CDR3 sequence: CASTSGTGQYF. CDR3 bases: TGTGCCAGCACCTCAGGGACGGGGCAGTACTTC.

This clonotype occurred many times. CDR3 amino acids: CASSKGLMSGNTIYF. In DNA form, the CDR3 reads TGTGCCAGTAGTAAGGGTTTGATGAGTGGAAACACCATATATTTT. The chain combines TRBV19 with TRBJ1-3; D uncertain. Per germline, CDR1 LNHDA and CDR2 SQIVND (reference sequence). The CDR3 runs 15 residues. The V and J ends lost 4 bases and 3 bases respectively, with 13 bases between them.